This entry lists 29 T cell receptor beta chains sequenced from one sample in a study of Graves' ophthalmopathy and Graves' hyperthyroidism. RNA transcripts served as template for amplifying TCR beta CDR3 sequences. In the first round, RT-PCR was carried out with HTBI primers, and a multiplex PCR formed the second round. TCRdb independently ran MiXCR on the multiplex PCR reads; one entry per CDR3 protein. The data show hundreds of thousands of distinct CDR3 sequences, 22% seen once. The sample consisted of peripheral blood. The receptors were gathered from a young woman with stable Graves' hyperthyroidism. Some clones in this sample may be carry-over from other donors' samples.

The chain has TRBV20-1 and TRBJ1-6; maybe TRBD1 (5 bases). V lost 5 bases and J 3 bases, leaving 14 bases between the germline ends. CDR1 is DFQATT and CDR2 is SNEGSKA in the germline V gene (reference sequence). This CDR3 is 15 amino acids long. As DNA, the CDR3 is TGCAGTGCTCGGACCCGGGACGGCTATAATTCACCCCTCCACTTT. Its translation is CSARTRDGYNSPLHF.

This clonotype was recorded at least ten times. The rearrangement uses TRBV12-3 or TRBV12-4 and TRBJ1-2; the D is unclear. Trimming cost V 1 base and J 3 bases, with 6 bases left between them. This CDR3 is built from 13 residues. The CDR3 DNA follows: TGTGCCAGCAGTTTAGGCAGGTACTATGGCTACACCTTC. It specifies CASSLGRYYGYTF.

This clonotype showed up many times. The chain links TRBV24-1 to TRBJ2-5, with D possibly TRBD2 on 5 matching bases. The CDR3 extends over 13 amino acids. Trimming took 6 bases from V and 5 from J, leaving 12 bases between them. Per germline, CDR1 KGHDR and CDR2 SFDVKD. The CDR3 DNA reads as TGTGCCACCAGTTCAGAGAGGGCCGAGACCCAGTACTTC. Translated: CATSSERAETQYF.

CDR3 sequence: CASSRQRGENTGELFF. DNA for the CDR3: TGTGCCAGCAGCCGCCAGCGGGGAGAGAACACCGGGGAGCTGTTTTTT. The chain has TRBV11-2 and TRBJ2-2, with 7 bases that match TRBD2. The V segment lost 5 bases and the J segment 1 base; nucleotides outside the gene matches: 7. In germline, CDR1 is SGHAT, CDR2 FQNNGV. The CDR3 covers 16 residues.

In its sample, this clonotype was seen many times. This rearrangement joins TRBV29-1 to TRBJ1-1; no definite D call. With 3 bases removed from V and 1 base from J, the gap between germline ends came to 15 bases. CDR1 is SQVTM and CDR2 is ANQGSEA in the germline V gene. CDR3 length equals 15 residues. For the CDR3, the DNA is TGCAGCGTTGACGTCCTCGGCAGGCAGAACACTGAAGCTTTCTTT. This sequence encodes CSVDVLGRQNTEAFF.

This clonotype appeared many times. This sequence joins TRBV19 and TRBJ2-5; D may correspond to TRBD1 or TRBD2 (6 bases each). Trimming removed 11 bases from V and 5 bases from J, with 18 bases in between. The CDR3 is 13 amino acids. Looked up from germline, CDR1 is LNHDA and CDR2 is SQIVND (reference sequence). CDR3 nucleotides: TGTGCCTCGCGGGCGGGACATGAGGAGACCCAGTACTTC. Amino acids: CASRAGHEETQYF. Using reference TRBV19 and TRBJ2-5 for the parts outside the CDR3, the full variable domain is DGGITQSPKYLFRKEGQNVTLSCEQNLNHDAMYWYRQDPGQGLRLIYYSQIVNDFQKGDIAEGYSVSREKKESFPLTVTSAQKNPTAFYLCASRAGHEETQYFGPGTRLLVL.

This clonotype showed up many times. The genes are TRBV6-5 and TRBJ1-1; D not certain. Germline V gene lookup returns CDR1 MNHEY and CDR2 SVGAGI. The CDR3 has 15 amino acids. V gave up 0 bases and J gave up 6 bases, with 14 bases separating them. CDR3 residues: CASSYSIAWGPEAFF. CDR3 coding DNA: TGTGCCAGCAGTTACTCGATAGCATGGGGTCCTGAAGCTTTCTTT.

This clonotype was picked up many times. V usage is TRBV5-1 and J usage is TRBJ2-7; D is ambiguous. Germline V gene data show CDR1 as SGHRS and CDR2 as YFSETQ. V lost 5 bases, J lost 1 base, and 16 bases lay in between. The CDR3 runs to 15 residues. CDR3: CASSTQTAISYEQYF. Written as DNA, the CDR3 is TGCGCCAGCAGTACCCAAACGGCGATTTCCTACGAGCAGTACTTC.

This clonotype occurred many times. V gene TRBV12-3 or TRBV12-4 combines with J gene TRBJ1-1; no definite D call. Trimming left V 7 bases short and J 3 bases short, with 15 bases between. This CDR3 has 14 amino acids. The DNA of the CDR3 is TGTGCCAGCACTCGTAGCGGGGAAGACACTGAAGCTTTCTTT. Translating it yields CASTRSGEDTEAFF.

The sample holds many counts of this clonotype. This chain uses TRBV20-1 with TRBJ1-2; D uncertain. The germline gives CDR1 DFQATT, CDR2 SNEGSKA (reference sequence). V lost 3 bases to trimming and J lost 4 bases, with 15 bases between them. This CDR3 has 14 residues. CDR3 sequence reads: CSASRTAKGYGYTF. For the CDR3, the DNA is TGCAGTGCTAGCCGCACAGCCAAGGGCTATGGCTACACCTTC.

This clonotype has at least ten counts. This sequence joins TRBV6-1 and TRBJ2-5, with D perhaps TRBD1 (6 bases). V gave up 2 bases and J gave up 5 bases, with 18 bases separating them. Germline V gene data show CDR1 as MNHNS and CDR2 as SASEGT. CDR3 length: 16 residues. This CDR3 reads CASSEFTGQLTETQYF. The CDR3 DNA reads TGTGCCAGCAGTGAATTTACCGGACAGCTAACGGAGACCCAGTACTTC.

This clonotype occurred many times. The CDR3 DNA reads TGTGCCAGCAGAGGACAGGGGGCCTTCTATGGCTACACCTTC. This sequence encodes CASRGQGAFYGYTF. The chain uses TRBV6-2 or TRBV6-3 and TRBJ1-2; 11 bases agree with TRBD1. CDR3 length: 14 amino acids. Germline V CDR1 and CDR2: MNHEY, SVGEGT. The V and J ends lost 6 bases and 4 bases, in that order; junction bases with no gene match: 4.

This clonotype was found a few times. This chain joins TRBV12-3 or TRBV12-4 and TRBJ1-2; a weak D match, TRBD1 (5 bases). The CDR3 length is 11 residues. V lost 7 bases, J lost 7 bases, and 10 bases lay in between. The CDR3 DNA is TGTGCCAGCACTATGGGGGGTGGCTACACCTTC. Its protein is CASTMGGGYTF.

This clonotype appeared many times. The chain carries TRBV6-5 and TRBJ2-7; 7 positions match TRBD2. The CDR3 consists of 15 residues. Unmatched junction bases numbered 16, after V lost 7 bases and J lost 7 bases. Germline V CDR1 and CDR2: MNHEY, SVGAGI. As DNA, the CDR3 is TGTGCCAGCATTACTAGCGCGACCAAAGCGGGTGAGCAGTACTTC. Protein sequence: CASITSATKAGEQYF.

This clonotype came up many times. This chain connects TRBV9 to TRBJ2-5; D is possibly TRBD1 (5 bases). Between the trimmed V and J ends, which lost 0 bases and 1 base, there was a span of 10 bases. The CDR3 contains 15 residues. Germline values: CDR1 SGDLS, CDR2 YYNGEE. CDR3 in amino acids: CASSVEDSTQETQYF. The CDR3 bases are TGTGCCAGCAGCGTAGAAGACAGCACCCAAGAGACCCAGTACTTC.

This clonotype was counted a few times. V is TRBV12-3 or TRBV12-4 and J is TRBJ2-5; 10 bases agree with TRBD2. The CDR3 has 15 residues. J gave up 7 bases and V 6 bases, and 11 bases lay outside the gene matches. DNA of the CDR3: TGTGCCAGCAGCCCTTTAGCGGGGGGCGCGGGGACCCAGTACTTC. It yields the protein CASSPLAGGAGTQYF.

This clonotype was counted only a few times. J is TRBJ1-1 and V is TRBV12-3 or TRBV12-4; D is possibly TRBD1 (6 bases). This CDR3 has 16 amino acids. V was cut by 7 bases and J by 1 base, with 19 bases left in between. The CDR3 region is CASINRDWSENTEAFF. CDR3 in DNA: TGTGCCAGCATAAACAGGGATTGGTCTGAGAACACTGAAGCTTTCTTT.

This clonotype was counted ten times or more. This rearrangement joins TRBV9 to TRBJ2-7, with unresolved D. The germline V gene has CDR1 SGDLS and CDR2 YYNGEE. The CDR3 contains 14 residues. Trimming cost V 3 bases and J 6 bases, with 16 bases left between them. This CDR3 reads CASSAPSRSFEQYF. The CDR3 region has the DNA TGTGCCAGCAGCGCACCCTCCCGCAGTTTCGAGCAGTACTTC.

V gene TRBV30 combines with J gene TRBJ1-1, with D perhaps matching TRBD1 (5 bases). Germline CDR1 reads GTSNPN; CDR2 reads SVGIG (reference sequence). This CDR3 spans 13 amino acids. V shed 4 bases and J shed 7 bases, with 16 bases lying between them. In DNA, the CDR3 is TGTGCCTGGACCCCTAATCCGGGGGGTGAAGCTTTCTTT. Its translation: CAWTPNPGGEAFF.

This clonotype was found a few times. Being one base from a much bigger clone, this may be a read error. This chain uses TRBV27 with TRBJ1-1; D is unresolved. Germline loops: CDR1 MNHEY, CDR2 SMNVEV (reference sequence). The CDR3 length is 13 residues. This chain's CDR3 is CDSSLSPWIEAFF. The CDR3 nucleotides read TGTGACAGCAGTTTATCCCCCTGGATTGAAGCTTTCTTT.

This clonotype was detected many times. The J gene is TRBJ1-2, the V gene TRBV7-2, with no clear D. V shed 1 base and J shed 10 bases, with 13 bases lying between them. Germline V CDR1 and CDR2: SGHTA, FQGNSA. CDR3 length: 13 amino acids. In nucleotides, the CDR3 is TGTGCCAGCAGCTTAGGGCCCCAAAACCCCTACACCTTC. Translation: CASSLGPQNPYTF.

This clonotype was counted ten times or more. The chain couples TRBV12-3 or TRBV12-4 to TRBJ2-7, with D hard to call. The V and J ends lost 6 bases and 4 bases respectively, with 13 bases between them. This CDR3 comprises 13 residues. CDR3 residues: CASSSAGPYEQYF. The CDR3 DNA follows: TGTGCCAGCAGCTCCGCAGGACCATACGAGCAGTACTTC.

This clonotype came up many times. The gene calls are TRBV4-2 and TRBJ2-7, with D perhaps being TRBD1 or TRBD2 (5 bases each). The germline V and J ends were trimmed by 0 bases and 5 bases, with 11 bases remaining between them. This CDR3 region has 14 residues. Germline CDR1 LGHNA, CDR2 YNFKEQ. For the CDR3, the DNA is TGTGCCAGCAGCCAAGATCATGGGGGTGACGAGCAGTACTTC. It specifies CASSQDHGGDEQYF.

This clonotype was recorded many times. The genes are TRBV7-2 and TRBJ2-7; perhaps TRBD1 as D (6 bases). This CDR3 has 14 residues. Per the germline V gene, CDR1 is SGHTA and CDR2 is FQGNSA. The V and J ends lost 1 base and 12 bases respectively, with 19 bases between them. The CDR3 nucleotides read TGTGCCAGCAGCTTAGTCCCCGCCAGTCAGGGGCTGTACTTC. Translated, it gives CASSLVPASQGLYF. The full variable domain, with the rest looked up from reference TRBV7-2 and TRBJ2-7, is GAGVSQSPSNKVTEKGKDVELRCDPISGHTALYWYRQSLGQGLEFLIYFQGNSAPDKSGLPSDRFSAERTGGSVSTLTIQRTQQEDSAVYLCASSLVPASQGLYFGPGTRLTVT.

This clonotype was detected ten times or more. This chain uses TRBV10-3 with TRBJ1-1; D may be TRBD1 (6 bases). Deletions cut 4 bases from V and 3 bases from J, with 9 bases between. The CDR3 has 13 residues. Germline V gene lookup returns CDR1 ENHRY and CDR2 SYGVKD. This chain's CDR3 is CAISGTADTEAFF. CDR3 DNA sequence: TGTGCCATCAGTGGGACAGCTGACACTGAAGCTTTCTTT.

This clonotype has at least ten counts. The chain employs TRBV6-2 or TRBV6-3 and TRBJ2-7; D is perhaps TRBD1 or TRBD2 (5 bases each). V lost 7 bases and J lost 4, with 11 bases in between. CDR1 and CDR2 from the germline V gene are MNHEY and SVGEGT. This CDR3 has 12 amino acids. DNA of the CDR3: TGTGCCAGCAATCCTTGGGGGTACGAGCAGTACTTC. Amino acid sequence: CASNPWGYEQYF.

This clonotype came up a few times. The chain employs TRBV12-3 or TRBV12-4 and TRBJ2-5, with TRBD2 identical over 9 bases. CDR3 length equals 15 residues. V gave up 6 bases and J gave up 4 bases; unmatched junction bases: 9. The CDR3 DNA is TGTGCCAGCAGCCCATCGCGGGGGGGTTCAGAGACCCAGTACTTC. Protein: CASSPSRGGSETQYF.

This chain uses TRBV7-9 with TRBJ1-1; D uncertain. The V and J ends lost 7 bases and 2 bases respectively, with 14 bases between them. Per the germline V gene, CDR1 is SEHNR and CDR2 is FQNEAQ (reference sequence). The CDR3 runs 14 residues. This CDR3 is CASMRAGDNTEAFF. The CDR3 DNA is TGTGCCAGCATGAGGGCAGGAGATAACACTGAAGCTTTCTTT.

This clonotype was seen many times. This chain links TRBV6-4 with TRBJ1-1; D uncertain. Germline-derived CDR1 and CDR2 are MRHNA and SNTAGT. The V and J ends lost 5 bases and 4 bases respectively, with 11 bases between them. The CDR3 consists of 13 residues. The CDR3 spells CASSKEGSTEAFF. CDR3 DNA sequence: TGTGCCAGCAGTAAAGAGGGATCCACTGAAGCTTTCTTT.